This record covers a single T cell receptor (beta chain). Its cognate antigen is unknown. The assay was carried out at the deep level. TCRdb's copy holds only in-frame clones and misses some; the assay was immunoSEQ multiplex PCR. The sample includes millions of clones, just under 95% of them seen just once. This sample is part of a study of shared clonotypes between healthy human individuals. Overall study: The study enrolled a couple of women and three men aged 18 to 49. Three plates were used per donor for CD4 naive, three for CD4 memory, two for CD8 naive and one for CD8 memory.

Naivety among CD8 cells was defined by CD45RO negativity and positive CCR7 selection, thereby excluding terminally differentiated effector memory CD45RA+ cells. Whole-study findings and limits: Genetic and exposure-history diversity was limited by the small donor number.

Looked up from germline, CDR1 is MNHEY and CDR2 is SVGAGI. V lost 6 bases to trimming and J lost 3 bases, with 18 bases between them. This CDR3 has 15 residues. The sequencing sample was made of naive CD8+ T cells sorted from blood. This TCR was sampled from a man aged 18-30 years in good health. The rearrangement joins TRBV6-5 to TRBJ2-7, with a possible D match to TRBD1 (6 bases). CDR3 DNA: TGTGCCAGCAGGACCCTGGGGACAAGAGGCTACGAGCAGTACTTC. Translated, it gives CASRTLGTRGYEQYF.